The 15 T cell receptor beta chains reported below all come from one sample, sequenced in a study of T-cell reconstitution after alpha-beta-depleted transplantation in children. Researchers prepared the TCRbeta library using unique molecular identifiers, the study reports. TCRdb processed the PCR reads anew with MiXCR; each CDR3 protein has one entry. The sample carries some 110,000 distinct CDR3 sequences, about 9.3% recorded once. This sample comprised PBMCs, obtained before TCRalphabeta/CD19-depleted stem cell transplant. The receptors shown here come from a boy aged 2 to 9 with acute lymphoblastic leukemia, due to receive a stem cell transplant.

CDR3 bases: TGCAGTGCTCCGGACAGGGGAGATGGAAACACCATATATTTT. Translation gives CSAPDRGDGNTIYF. The chain is built from TRBV20-1 and TRBJ1-3; TRBD1 aligns across 9 bases. The CDR3 has 14 residues. V was pared by 5 bases and J by 3 bases, with 5 bases of the junction left unmatched. CDR1 DFQATT and CDR2 SNEGSKA come from the germline V gene (reference sequence).

This clonotype was seen many times. The chain recombines TRBV11-2 with TRBJ2-1, with no clear D. CDR3 length: 11 residues. Germline V lookup: CDR1 SGHAT, CDR2 FQNNGV. Trimming cost V 4 bases and J 8 bases, with 6 bases left between them. The DNA of the CDR3 is TGTGCCAGCAGCTCCGTGGATGAGCAGTTCTTC. This sequence encodes CASSSVDEQFF.

This clonotype was seen more than once but under ten times. The rearrangement uses TRBV11-2 and TRBJ2-1; possible D gene TRBD2, 5 bases. The germline V gene has CDR1 SGHAT and CDR2 FQNNGV. V dropped 0 bases and J dropped 3 bases, with 9 bases sitting between them. The CDR3 contains 15 residues. The CDR3 loop reads CASSLDGSYYNEQFF. The CDR3 DNA is TGTGCCAGCAGCTTAGATGGGAGCTACTACAATGAGCAGTTCTTC.

A few counts support this clonotype. The chain joins TRBV10-3 to TRBJ2-7; D gene ambiguous. The CDR3 is made up of 15 amino acids. The germline CDR1 and CDR2 sequences are ENHRY and SYGVKD. V was shortened by 3 bases and J by 0 bases, with 12 bases between the two germline ends. The CDR3: CAISDHVSSSYEQYF. CDR3 nucleotides: TGTGCCATCAGTGATCATGTTTCGAGCTCCTACGAGCAGTACTTC.

This chain uses TRBV7-2 with TRBJ2-4; D unresolved. The CDR3 covers 14 residues. Trimming removed 2 bases at V and 5 bases at J, with 10 bases between. The germline gives CDR1 SGHTA, CDR2 FQGNSA. CDR3 DNA sequence: TGTGCCAGCAGCTTATCGGGCGTAGAAAACATTCAGTACTTC. It is translated as CASSLSGVENIQYF.

In its sample, this clonotype was seen many times. CDR3: CASSPGSGSRTGELFF. The CDR3 region has the DNA TGTGCCAGCAGCCCCGGAAGCGGGAGCCGAACCGGGGAGCTGTTTTTT. V usage is TRBV5-4 and J usage is TRBJ2-2, with TRBD2 matching 8 bases. This CDR3 is 16 amino acids long. Germline lookup yields CDR1 SGHNT and CDR2 YYREEE (reference sequence). Trimming removed 4 bases from V and 5 bases from J; junction bases left unmatched: 10.

This clonotype showed up many times. The CDR3 DNA is TGTGCCATCAGCCCTCATCTAGCGGGAGCCACAGATACGCAGTATTTT. Residues: CAISPHLAGATDTQYF. The chain couples TRBV10-3 to TRBJ2-3, with 10 bases aligning to TRBD2. The V and J ends lost 6 bases and 2 bases, in that order; junction bases with no gene match: 8. CDR1 and CDR2 (germline): ENHRY, SYGVKD. CDR3 length: 16 amino acids.

This clonotype was detected ten times or more. This rearrangement joins TRBV5-1 to TRBJ2-1, with a tentative D call TRBD1 (5 bases). Germline V gene lookup returns CDR1 SGHRS and CDR2 YFSETQ. V was pared by 4 bases and J by 4 bases, with 15 bases between. The CDR3 length is 15 residues. CDR3 sequence (DNA): TGCGCCAGCAGCACCCGACAGAATGTATACAATGAGCAGTTCTTC. It specifies CASSTRQNVYNEQFF.

This clonotype has at least ten counts. The chain employs TRBV5-1 and TRBJ2-1; 8 nucleotides agree with TRBD1. J gave up 0 bases and V 3 bases, and 8 bases lay outside the gene matches. Germline CDR1 reads SGHRS; CDR2 reads YFSETQ. CDR3 length equals 17 residues. The CDR3 coding sequence is TGCGCCAGCAGCTGGGGACGGACAGGGAGCTCCTACAATGAGCAGTTCTTC. This encodes CASSWGRTGSSYNEQFF.

By its share, this clonotype is medium-sized. The J gene is TRBJ2-3, the V gene TRBV11-2; D is ambiguous. This CDR3 is built from 15 residues. V gave up 0 bases and J gave up 2 bases, with 9 bases separating them. Germline CDR1 is SGHAT and CDR2 is FQNNGV. The CDR3 is CASSLEMGITDTQYF. As DNA, the CDR3 is TGTGCCAGCAGCTTAGAGATGGGGATCACAGATACGCAGTATTTT. Together with reference TRBV11-2 and TRBJ2-3, the CDR3 gives the full variable domain: EAGVAQSPRYKIIEKRQSVAFWCNPISGHATLYWYQQILGQGPKLLIQFQNNGVVDDSQLPKDRFSAERLKGVDSTLKIQPAKLEDSAVYLCASSLEMGITDTQYFGPGTRLTVL.

The V and J genes are TRBV15 and TRBJ2-3; D is perhaps TRBD1 (7 bases). The V end lost 1 base, the J end lost 4 bases, and 15 bases lay between the germline ends. The CDR3 is 16 residues long. The V gene's germline CDR1 is LNHNV and CDR2 YYDKDF (reference sequence). CDR3 protein: CATSRVGRGVSDTQYF. The CDR3 coding sequence is TGTGCCACCAGCAGAGTAGGCAGGGGGGTTTCAGATACGCAGTATTTT.

This clonotype was observed a handful of times. The chain couples TRBV7-8 to TRBJ2-3; 9 bases line up with TRBD2. Trimming at V came to 5 bases and at J to 0 bases, leaving 9 bases not matched to a gene. The CDR3 extends over 17 amino acids. CDR1 SGHVS and CDR2 FQNEAQ come from the germline V gene. As DNA, the CDR3 is TGTGCCAGCAGCCCTAAGACTAGCGGTTTCAGCACAGATACGCAGTATTTT. Translated: CASSPKTSGFSTDTQYF.

The V gene is TRBV18, the J gene TRBJ1-5; D perhaps matches TRBD1 (6 bases). The CDR3 consists of 15 residues. The V and J ends lost 3 bases and 4 bases respectively, with 13 bases between them. Germline loops: CDR1 KGHSH, CDR2 LQKENI. The CDR3 region is CASSPLRGVNQPQHF. The CDR3 nucleotides read TGTGCCAGCTCACCTCTCAGGGGTGTAAATCAGCCCCAGCATTTT.

The chain links TRBV14 to TRBJ2-1; TRBD2 aligns across 8 bases. CDR1 SGHDN and CDR2 FVKESK come from the germline V gene. With 0 bases clipped from V and 7 bases from J, the junction kept 11 bases outside the gene matches. The CDR3 has 17 residues. The CDR3 sequence: CASSQDRGLAGGNEQFF. CDR3 coding DNA: TGTGCCAGCAGCCAAGATCGAGGGCTAGCGGGTGGTAATGAGCAGTTCTTC. The complete variable domain, with remaining parts taken from reference TRBV14 and TRBJ2-1, reads EAGVTQFPSHSVIEKGQTVTLRCDPISGHDNLYWYRRVMGKEIKFLLHFVKESKQDESGMPNNRFLAERTGGTYSTLKVQPAELEDSGVYFCASSQDRGLAGGNEQFFGPGTRLTVL.

This clonotype was observed a handful of times. The chain combines TRBV25-1 with TRBJ2-1, with D possibly TRBD2 on 6 matching bases. This CDR3 has 13 residues. Germline V gene data show CDR1 as MGHDK and CDR2 as SYGVNS. CDR3 DNA sequence: TGTGCTACGGAGGGCCTCCATATGAGTGAGCAGTTCTTC. Its translation: CATEGLHMSEQFF.